The 8 T cell receptor beta chains listed next were all sequenced from one sample in a study of blood T cell repertoires in COVID-19. The assay was immunoSEQ multiplex PCR, and TCRdb's table has in-frame clones only and misses some. This table holds over 450,000 clones, about 88% found once. Sequencing was performed on peripheral blood. Source of these receptors: a man aged 18 to 29 with COVID-19, enrolled during active disease.

V and J are TRBV29-1 and TRBJ2-1; maybe TRBD2 (6 bases). Trimming removed 5 bases at V and 2 bases at J, with 16 bases between. The CDR3 is 15 residues long. Germline CDR1 and CDR2: SQVTM and ANQGSEA. The CDR3 coding sequence is TGCAGCGTTAACGGGGGACGGTCGACCTACAATGAGCAGTTCTTC. This gives the protein CSVNGGRSTYNEQFF.

The rearrangement links TRBV3-1 (or the pseudogene TRBV3-2) to TRBJ2-7, with 11 positions matching TRBD2. There are 15 residues in the CDR3. From germline, CDR1 is LGHDT and CDR2 YNNKEL (reference sequence). After removal of 4 bases from V and 0 bases from J, the junction contained 2 bases not matched to a gene. CDR3 amino acids: CASSLGLAGSYEQYF. The CDR3, as DNA: TGTGCCAGCAGCCTCGGACTAGCGGGCTCCTACGAGCAGTACTTC.

V and J are TRBV6-6 and TRBJ2-3; 11 bases are shared with TRBD2. Germline trimming cut 7 bases from V and 7 bases from J; bases unmatched to any gene: 4. CDR3 length equals 13 residues. Germline CDR1 is MNHNY and CDR2 is SVGAGI (reference sequence). DNA for the CDR3: TGTGCCAGCACCCGACTAGCGGGGTATACGCAGTATTTT. Translating gives CASTRLAGYTQYF.

This clone was counted once. This chain connects TRBV24-1 to TRBJ2-3; TRBD2 is a possible D gene (6 bases). Germline-derived CDR1 and CDR2 are KGHDR and SFDVKD. V lost 5 bases to trimming and J lost 3 bases, with 11 bases between them. The CDR3 consists of 14 residues. For the CDR3, the DNA is TGTGCCACCAGTGCGGGAGTTGAAACAGATACGCAGTATTTT. Encoded protein: CATSAGVETDTQYF.

The V call is TRBV18, the J call TRBJ1-5; D gene ambiguous. This CDR3 is built from 14 residues. Trimming removed 6 bases from V and 6 bases from J, with 15 bases in between. Germline V gene data show CDR1 as KGHSH and CDR2 as LQKENI. The CDR3: CASSADRESQPQHF. CDR3 sequence (DNA): TGTGCCAGCTCGGCAGACCGGGAGTCTCAGCCCCAGCATTTT.

The V and J genes are TRBV7-9 and TRBJ2-7, with D possibly matching TRBD1 (6 bases). This CDR3 spans 14 amino acids. Germline V gene sequence: CDR1 SEHNR, CDR2 FQNEAQ (reference sequence). V lost 1 base to trimming and J lost 7 bases, with 14 bases between them. This chain's CDR3 is CASSLGTDNSEQYF. The CDR3 DNA follows: TGTGCCAGCAGCTTAGGGACAGACAATAGTGAGCAGTACTTC.

J is TRBJ2-1 and V is TRBV19, with 7 bases lining up with TRBD1. The V segment lost 5 bases and the J segment 8 bases; nucleotides outside the gene matches: 3. The V gene's germline CDR1 is LNHDA and CDR2 SQIVND (reference sequence). This CDR3 is built from 12 residues. The CDR3 DNA reads TGTGCCAGTAGTTCAACAGGGGATGAGCAGTTCTTC. Translated: CASSSTGDEQFF.

V gene TRBV7-2 combines with J gene TRBJ2-4; D is undetermined. CDR3 size: 14 residues. Trimming took off 4 bases at V and 1 base at J, with 8 bases between the two ends. The germline CDR1 and CDR2 sequences are SGHTA and FQGNSA. In DNA, the CDR3 is TGTGCCAGCAGCTCTCCTACGGCCAAAAACATTCAGTACTTC. As protein: CASSSPTAKNIQYF. Together with reference TRBV7-2 and TRBJ2-4, the CDR3 gives the full variable domain: GAGVSQSPSNKVTEKGKDVELRCDPISGHTALYWYRQSLGQGLEFLIYFQGNSAPDKSGLPSDRFSAERTGGSVSTLTIQRTQQEDSAVYLCASSSPTAKNIQYFGAGTRLSVL.